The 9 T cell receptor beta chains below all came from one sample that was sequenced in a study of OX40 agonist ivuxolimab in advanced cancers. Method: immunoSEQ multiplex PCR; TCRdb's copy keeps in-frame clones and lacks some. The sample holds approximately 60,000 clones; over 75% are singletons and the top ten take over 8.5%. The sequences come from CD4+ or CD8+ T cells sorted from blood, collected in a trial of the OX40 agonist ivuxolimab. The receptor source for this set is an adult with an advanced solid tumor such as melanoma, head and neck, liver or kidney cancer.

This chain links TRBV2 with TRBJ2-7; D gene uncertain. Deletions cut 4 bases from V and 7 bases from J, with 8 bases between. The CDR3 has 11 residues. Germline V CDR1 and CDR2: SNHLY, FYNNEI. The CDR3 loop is CASSALGEQYV. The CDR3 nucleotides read TGTGCCAGCAGTGCCTTAGGGGAGCAGTACGTC.

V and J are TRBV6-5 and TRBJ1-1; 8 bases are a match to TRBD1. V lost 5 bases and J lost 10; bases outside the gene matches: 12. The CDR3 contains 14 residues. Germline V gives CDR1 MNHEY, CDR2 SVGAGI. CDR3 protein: CASSKMTGAIGAFF. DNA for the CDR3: TGTGCCAGCAGTAAAATGACAGGGGCTATTGGAGCTTTCTTT.

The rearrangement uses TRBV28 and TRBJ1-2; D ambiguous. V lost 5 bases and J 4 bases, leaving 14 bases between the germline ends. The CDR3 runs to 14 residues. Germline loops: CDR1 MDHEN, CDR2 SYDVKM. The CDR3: CASSGGWMGYGYTF. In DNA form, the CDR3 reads TGTGCCAGCAGTGGAGGGTGGATGGGCTATGGCTACACCTTC.

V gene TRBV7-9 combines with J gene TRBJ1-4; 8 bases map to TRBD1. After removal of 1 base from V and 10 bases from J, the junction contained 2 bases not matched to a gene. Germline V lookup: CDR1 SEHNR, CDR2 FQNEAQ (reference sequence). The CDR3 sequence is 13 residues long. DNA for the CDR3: TGTGCCAGCAGCTTAGTTGGACAGGGAAAACTGTTTTTT. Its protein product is CASSLVGQGKLFF.

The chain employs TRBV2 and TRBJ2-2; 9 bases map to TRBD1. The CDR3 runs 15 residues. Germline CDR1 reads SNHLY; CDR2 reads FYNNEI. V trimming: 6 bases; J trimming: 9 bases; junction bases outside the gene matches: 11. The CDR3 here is CASSDPGQGIRELFF. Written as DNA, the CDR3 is TGTGCCAGCAGCGATCCGGGACAGGGTATTAGGGAGCTGTTTTTT.

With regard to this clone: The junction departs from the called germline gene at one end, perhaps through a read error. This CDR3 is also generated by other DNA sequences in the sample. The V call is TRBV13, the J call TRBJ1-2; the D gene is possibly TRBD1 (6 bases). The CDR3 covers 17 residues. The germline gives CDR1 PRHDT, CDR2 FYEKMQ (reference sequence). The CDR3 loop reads CASSPIDLQGANYGYTF. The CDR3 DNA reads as TGTGCCAGCAGCCCAATAGACTTACAGGGAGCTAACTATGGCTACACTTTC.

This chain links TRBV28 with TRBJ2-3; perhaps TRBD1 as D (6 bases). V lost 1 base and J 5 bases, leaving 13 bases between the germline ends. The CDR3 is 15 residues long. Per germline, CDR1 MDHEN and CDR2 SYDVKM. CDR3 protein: CASSLSGGRGDTQYF. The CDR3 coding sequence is TGTGCCAGCAGTTTATCTGGGGGCAGGGGAGATACGCAGTATTTT.

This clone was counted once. The CDR3 spells CASSSGTSEFNEQFF. The CDR3 DNA reads TGTGCCAGCAGCTCAGGGACTAGCGAGTTCAATGAGCAGTTCTTC. The chain carries TRBV7-9 and TRBJ2-1; TRBD2 matches at 10 bases. The V and J ends lost 4 bases and 6 bases, in that order; junction bases with no gene match: 6. CDR1 is SEHNR, CDR2 FQNEAQ, per germline (reference sequence). This CDR3 contains 15 residues.

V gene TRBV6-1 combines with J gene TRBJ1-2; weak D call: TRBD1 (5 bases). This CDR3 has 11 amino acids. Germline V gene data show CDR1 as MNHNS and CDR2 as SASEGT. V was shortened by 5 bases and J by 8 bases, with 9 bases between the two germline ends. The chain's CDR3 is CASSTREGYTF. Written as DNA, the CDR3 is TGTGCCAGCAGTACCAGGGAGGGCTACACCTTC.